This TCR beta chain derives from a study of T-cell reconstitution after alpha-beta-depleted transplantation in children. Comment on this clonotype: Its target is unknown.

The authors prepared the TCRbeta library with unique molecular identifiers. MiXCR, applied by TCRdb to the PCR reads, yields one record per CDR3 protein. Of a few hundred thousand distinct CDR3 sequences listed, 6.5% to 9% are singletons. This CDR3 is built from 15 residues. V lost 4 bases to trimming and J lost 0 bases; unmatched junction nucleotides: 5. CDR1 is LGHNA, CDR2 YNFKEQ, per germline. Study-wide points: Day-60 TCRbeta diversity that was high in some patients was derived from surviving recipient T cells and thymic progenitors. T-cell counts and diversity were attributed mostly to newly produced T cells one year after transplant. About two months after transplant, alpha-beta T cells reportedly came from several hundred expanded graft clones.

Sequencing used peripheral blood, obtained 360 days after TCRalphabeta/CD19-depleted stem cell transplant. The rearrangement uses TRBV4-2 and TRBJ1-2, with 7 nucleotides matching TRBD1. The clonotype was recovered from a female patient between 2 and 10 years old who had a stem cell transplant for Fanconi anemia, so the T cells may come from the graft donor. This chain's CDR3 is CASSPTGHANYGYTF. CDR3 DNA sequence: TGTGCCAGCAGCCCGACAGGGCACGCTAACTATGGCTACACCTTC.